Presented here are 14 T cell receptor beta chains from one specimen sequenced in a study of TET2 disruption in CD19-targeted CAR T cells. For these receptors, no antigen is known. Clones were sequenced by immunoSEQ multiplex PCR, and TCRdb holds only the in-frame ones, with some missing. This repertoire includes tens of thousands of clones. Documented treatment: autologous CTL019 cells: CD19 CAR with 4-1BB and CD3 zeta domains. Source: CD8- CAR+ T cells sorted from cultured blood T cells, taken for CD19 CAR T cell therapy. Documented subset: CD8-negative CAR-positive T cells from the infusion product. These receptors were collected from a man in his sixties or seventies with chronic lymphocytic leukemia.

As regards this clone: The read halts 3 residues ahead of the CDR3 end, with the missing end drawn from the germline J gene. V and J are TRBV12-5 and TRBJ2-7; a possible D gene is TRBD1 (6 bases). V was trimmed by 4 bases and J by 0 bases, leaving 28 bases between them. Per the germline V gene, CDR1 is LGHNT and CDR2 is FRNRAP. This CDR3 spans 20 amino acids. Partial CDR3 DNA: TGTGCTAGTGGTTCACAACTCAGGGGTTTAGGGGTAGCCGCCTCCTACGAG. It is translated as CASGSQLRGLGVAASYE. The full CDR3 is CASGSQLRGLGVAASYEQYF.

CDR3 bases read: TGCAGCGCCAAGGGATCGGGACTAGCGGGTAATGAG. Residues: CSAKGSGLAGNE. The entire CDR3 is CSAKGSGLAGNEQFF. This chain uses TRBV29-1 with TRBJ2-1; 12 bases align to TRBD2. The sequenced fragment ends 3 residues before the CDR3 boundary, so the rest is inferred from the germline J gene. The ends lost 7 bases at V and 7 bases at J; junction bases unmatched: 11. Germline V gene data show CDR1 as SQVTM and CDR2 as ANQGSEA. The CDR3 is 15 amino acids.

About this clone itself: The CDR3 goes on 3 residues after the read ends, and that part is filled in from the germline J gene. The chain joins TRBV7-9 to TRBJ1-1; 9 positions match TRBD1. The germline V gene encodes CDR1 SEHNR and CDR2 FQNEAQ (reference sequence). The CDR3 consists of 15 residues. CDR3 DNA (partial): TGTGCCAGCAGCTTTGGACAGGGGCATGTAGATACG. Encoded protein: CASSFGQGHVDT. The entire CDR3 protein is CASSFGQGHVDTAFF.

A remark on this clone: One end of the junction does not line up with germline, which may come from a read error. With the read ending 3 residues before the CDR3 end, the germline J gene is used to fill in that end. Other DNA sequences in this specimen translate into the identical CDR3. The genes are TRBV29-1 and TRBJ1-2; a weak D match, TRBD1 (5 bases). Germline lookup yields CDR1 SQVTM and CDR2 ANQGSEA. This CDR3 is built from 13 residues. The DNA read from the CDR3 is TGCAGCGTTGATCTGGCAGGGAGGTATGGT. Its protein product is CSVDLAGRYG. The entire CDR3 protein is CSVDLAGRYGYTF.

To note about this clone: A junction end diverges from the germline sequence, so it may reflect a read error. The missing CDR3 end, 3 residues past where the read stops, is filled in from the germline J gene. The gene calls are TRBV7-6 and TRBJ1-2; no clear D gene. Germline V CDR1 and CDR2: SGHVS, FNYEAQ. The CDR3 runs 12 residues. Incomplete CDR3 DNA: TGTGCCAGCAGCTTATCGCGCTATGAC. This gives the protein CASSLSRYD. The full CDR3 protein is CASSLSRYDYTF.

On this clone: The read ends 3 residues early relative to the CDR3; the germline J gene fills the gap. Other DNA sequences of this sample code for an identical CDR3. The V gene is TRBV7-9, the J gene TRBJ1-3; D gene unclear. CDR3 length: 14 amino acids. In germline, CDR1 is SEHNR, CDR2 FQNEAQ (reference sequence). Trimming left V 5 bases short and J 0 bases short, with 8 bases between. CDR3 DNA (partial): TGTGCCAGCAGCCCGACTGTCTCTGGAAACACC. Its translation: CASSPTVSGNT. In full, the CDR3 reads CASSPTVSGNTIYF.

About this clone itself: The CDR3 end lies 3 residues beyond the end of the read and is filled in from the germline J gene. This chain links TRBV7-2 with TRBJ1-6; 8 bases agree with TRBD1. This CDR3 region has 15 residues. Germline V gene data show CDR1 as SGHTA and CDR2 as FQGNSA. V was pared by 6 bases and J by 5 bases, with 6 bases of the junction left unmatched. CDR3: CASSAQTGDNSPLHF. The sequenced CDR3 bases are TGTGCCAGCAGTGCCCAGACAGGGGATAATTCACCC. Combining the CDR3 with reference TRBV7-2 and TRBJ1-6 gives the whole variable domain GAGVSQSPSNKVTEKGKDVELRCDPISGHTALYWYRQSLGQGLEFLIYFQGNSAPDKSGLPSDRFSAERTGGSVSTLTIQRTQQEDSAVYLCASSAQTGDNSPLHFGNGTRLTVT.

As to this clone: The read finishes 3 residues shy of the CDR3 end, and the germline J gene is used to complete it. This sequence joins TRBV7-9 and TRBJ1-1; maybe TRBD1 (6 bases). Germline CDR1 reads SEHNR; CDR2 reads FQNEAQ (reference sequence). This CDR3 region has 15 residues. CDR3 DNA, as far as it was read: TGTGCCAGCAGCTCCCTAGCGGGGGGCGCCGATACG. Translation: CASSSLAGGADT. The full CDR3 reads CASSSLAGGADTAFF.

Details on this clone: Read sequence stops 3 residues before the CDR3 end, and the germline J gene provides the missing end. The rearrangement uses TRBV12-3 or TRBV12-4 and TRBJ2-3; 7 positions match TRBD1. The CDR3 has 14 amino acids. The CDR3 reads CASSLGDRASPQYF. The sequenced part of the CDR3 DNA is TGTGCCAGCAGTTTGGGAGACAGGGCCTCGCCG.

The sequenced part of the CDR3 DNA is TGTGCCAGCTCAGCTAGCGGGGGCCTCGGGGGCAAAAACATT. Translation gives CASSASGGLGGKNI. The whole CDR3 sequence is CASSASGGLGGKNIAFF. The chain has TRBV18 and TRBJ1-1, with TRBD1 as a possible D gene (6 bases). Read sequence stops 3 residues before the CDR3 end, and the germline J gene provides the missing end. The V gene's germline CDR1 is KGHSH and CDR2 LQKENI. The CDR3 is 17 amino acids.

To note about this clone: The read ends 3 residues before the CDR3 terminus; that terminus is restored from the germline J gene. The chain links TRBV20-1 to TRBJ2-1; 11 bases fit TRBD2. With V trimmed by 3 bases and J by 5 bases, 9 bases remained unmatched. Germline CDR1 is DFQATT and CDR2 is SNEGSKA (reference sequence). This CDR3 is built from 16 residues. CDR3 sequence reads: CSARVSGGVGNNEQFF. CDR3 DNA (partial): TGCAGTGCTAGGGTTAGCGGGGGGGTCGGGAACAATGAG.

About this clone itself: Read coverage stops 3 residues before the CDR3 terminus; the germline J gene supplies the remainder. This sequence joins TRBV5-5 and TRBJ2-4; D possibly corresponds to TRBD2 (5 bases). In germline, CDR1 is SGHKS, CDR2 YYEKEE (reference sequence). The CDR3 loop spans 13 amino acids. The ends were cut back, 0 bases at V and 8 bases at J, with 9 bases in the middle. CDR3 DNA (partial): TGTGCCAGCAGCTTGGTCCGGGGTGACATT. This encodes CASSLVRGDI. The CDR3, in full, reads CASSLVRGDIQYF.

Regarding this clone: The observed sequence ends 3 residues before the CDR3 terminus, with the missing tail filled in from the germline J gene. This chain links TRBV9 with TRBJ2-2, with TRBD1 as a possible D gene (5 bases). Trimming removed 0 bases at V and 1 base at J, with 10 bases between. The V gene's germline CDR1 is SGDLS and CDR2 YYNGEE. This CDR3 is 16 amino acids long. CDR3 protein: CASSVVVGLNTGELFF. CDR3 bases read: TGTGCCAGCAGCGTAGTGGTGGGGCTGAACACCGGGGAG.

Worth noting for this clone: Read sequence stops 3 residues before the CDR3 end, and the germline J gene provides the missing end. The V gene is TRBV5-6, the J gene TRBJ1-1; D may be TRBD1 (5 bases). Germline V CDR1 and CDR2: SGHDT, YYEEEE. This CDR3 has 15 residues. With 4 bases removed from V and 4 bases from J, the gap between germline ends came to 17 bases. CDR3 amino acids: CASSPEGVSFTEAFF. The sequenced CDR3 bases are TGTGCCAGCAGCCCGGAAGGGGTCTCTTTCACTGAA.